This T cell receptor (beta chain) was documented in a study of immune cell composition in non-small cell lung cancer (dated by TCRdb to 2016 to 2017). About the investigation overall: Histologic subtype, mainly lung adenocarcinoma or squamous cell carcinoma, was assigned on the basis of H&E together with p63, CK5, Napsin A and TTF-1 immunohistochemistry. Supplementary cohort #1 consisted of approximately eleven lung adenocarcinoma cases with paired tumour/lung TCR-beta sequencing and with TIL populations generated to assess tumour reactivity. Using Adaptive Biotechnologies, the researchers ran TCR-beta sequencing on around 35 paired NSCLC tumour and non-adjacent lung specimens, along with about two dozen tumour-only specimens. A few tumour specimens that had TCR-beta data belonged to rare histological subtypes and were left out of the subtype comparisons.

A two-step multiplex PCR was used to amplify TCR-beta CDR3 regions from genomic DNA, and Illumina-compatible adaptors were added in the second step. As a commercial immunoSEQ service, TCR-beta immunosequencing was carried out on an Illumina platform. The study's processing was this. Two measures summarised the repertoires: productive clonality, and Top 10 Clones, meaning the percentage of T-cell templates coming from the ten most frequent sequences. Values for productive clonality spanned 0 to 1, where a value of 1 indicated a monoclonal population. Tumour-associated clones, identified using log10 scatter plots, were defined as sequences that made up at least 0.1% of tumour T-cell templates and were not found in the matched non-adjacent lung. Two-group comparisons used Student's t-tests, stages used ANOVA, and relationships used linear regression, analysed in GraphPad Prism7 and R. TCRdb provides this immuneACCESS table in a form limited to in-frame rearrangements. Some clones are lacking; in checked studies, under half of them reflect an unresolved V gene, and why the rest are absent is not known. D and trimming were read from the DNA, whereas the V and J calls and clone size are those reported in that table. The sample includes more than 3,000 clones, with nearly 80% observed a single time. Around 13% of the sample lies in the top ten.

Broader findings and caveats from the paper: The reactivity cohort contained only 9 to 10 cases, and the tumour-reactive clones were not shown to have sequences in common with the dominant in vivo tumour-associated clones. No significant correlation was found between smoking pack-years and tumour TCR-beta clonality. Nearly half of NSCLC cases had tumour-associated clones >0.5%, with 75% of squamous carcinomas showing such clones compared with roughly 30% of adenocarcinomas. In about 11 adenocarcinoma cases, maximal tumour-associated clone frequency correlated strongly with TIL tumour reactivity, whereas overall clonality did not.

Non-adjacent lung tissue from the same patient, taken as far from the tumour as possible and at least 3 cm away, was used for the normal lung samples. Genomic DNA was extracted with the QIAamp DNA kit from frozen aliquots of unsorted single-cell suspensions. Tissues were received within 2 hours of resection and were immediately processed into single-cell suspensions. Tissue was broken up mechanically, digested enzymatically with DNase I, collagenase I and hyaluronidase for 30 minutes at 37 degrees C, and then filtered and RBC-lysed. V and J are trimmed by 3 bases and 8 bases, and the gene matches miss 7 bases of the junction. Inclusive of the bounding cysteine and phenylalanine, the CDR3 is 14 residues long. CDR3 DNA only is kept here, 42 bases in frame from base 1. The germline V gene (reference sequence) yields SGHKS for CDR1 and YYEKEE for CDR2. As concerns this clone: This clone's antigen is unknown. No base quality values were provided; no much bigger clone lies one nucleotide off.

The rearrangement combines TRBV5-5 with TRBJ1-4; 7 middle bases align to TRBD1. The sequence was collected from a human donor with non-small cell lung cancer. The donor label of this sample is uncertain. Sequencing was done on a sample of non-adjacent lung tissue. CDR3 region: CASSSDRAKEKLFF. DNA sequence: TGTGCCAGCAGCTCCGACAGGGCGAAGGAAAAACTGTTTTTT.